The 32 T cell receptor beta chains listed next were all sequenced from one sample in a study of shared clonotypes between healthy human individuals (dated by TCRdb to the early 2020s). To prepare the library, the immunoSEQ multiplex PCR assay was applied. The source is immuneACCESS, and TCRdb retained only in-frame sequences with V and J called. Part of the clones is not carried over; for the studies checked, unresolved V genes explain less than half of this, and the remainder is unexplained. The sample table lists around 940,000 clones, 60% to 85% of them with a count of one. About 1.5% of the sample comes from the top ten. The sequenced sample consisted of memory CD4+ T cells sorted from blood. The sample's cell subset or site label, in plain terms: CD45RA-negative fraction. The receptors originated from a man between 18 and 35 years old in good health.

This rearrangement joins TRBV18 to TRBJ2-7; D ambiguous. The V and J ends lost 3 bases and 1 base respectively, with 16 bases between them. The CDR3 is made up of 16 amino acids. In germline, CDR1 is KGHSH, CDR2 LQKENI. CDR3 nucleotide sequence: TGTGCCAGCTCACCCGTAACCGGCCTTGGGTCCTACGAGCAGTACTTC. This codes for CASSPVTGLGSYEQYF.

The V and J genes are TRBV5-1 and TRBJ2-1; D gene unclear. The length of the CDR3 is 13 residues. Trimming took off 0 bases at V and 6 bases at J, with 7 bases between the two ends. Germline assignment: CDR1 SGHRS and CDR2 YFSETQ. The CDR3 is CASSLVFRNEQFF. The CDR3, as DNA: TGCGCCAGCAGCTTGGTCTTTCGCAATGAGCAGTTCTTC.

This clone was seen repeatedly, ten times or more. The V gene is TRBV19, the J gene TRBJ1-6; no definite D call. The CDR3 is 13 residues long. V lost 8 bases and J lost 7, with 12 bases in between. Germline CDR1 and CDR2: LNHDA and SQIVND (reference sequence). For the CDR3, the DNA is TGTGCCAGTGCGTGGGCCCCCAATTCACCCCTCCACTTT. This codes for CASAWAPNSPLHF.

This chain connects TRBV7-2 to TRBJ2-1; perhaps TRBD2 as D (5 bases). The germline CDR1 and CDR2 sequences are SGHTA and FQGNSA. The CDR3 is made up of 13 amino acids. V dropped 1 base and J dropped 7 bases, with 8 bases sitting between them. CDR3 sequence reads: CASSLEIANEQFF. In DNA, the CDR3 is TGTGCCAGCAGCTTAGAAATAGCGAATGAGCAGTTCTTC.

The table lists this clone with a few counts. The chain has TRBV11-3 and TRBJ2-5; D remains ambiguous. CDR3 length equals 13 residues. V lost 5 bases to trimming and J lost 7 bases, with 14 bases between them. Per germline, CDR1 SGHNT and CDR2 YENEEA. The CDR3 region has the DNA TGTGCCAGCAGCGCGGACCCTAAAATGACCCAGTACTTC. Amino acid sequence: CASSADPKMTQYF. The whole variable domain, filled in from reference TRBV11-3 and TRBJ2-5, reads EAGVVQSPRYKIIEKKQPVAFWCNPISGHNTLYWYLQNLGQGPELLIRYENEEAVDDSQLPKDRFSAERLKGVDSTLKIQPAELGDSAVYLCASSADPKMTQYFGPGTRLLVL.

The chain recombines TRBV6-5 with TRBJ1-5; 7 bases map to TRBD1. The germline V gene has CDR1 MNHEY and CDR2 SVGAGI. J lost 9 bases, V lost 2 bases, and 10 bases had no gene match. The CDR3 length is 15 residues. The CDR3 loop reads CASSYAGQAASPQHF. CDR3 bases: TGTGCCAGCAGTTACGCCGGACAGGCGGCTTCGCCCCAGCATTTT.

As for this clone: This sample also contains other DNA sequences that code for the same CDR3. V usage is TRBV9 and J usage is TRBJ2-3; a possible D gene is TRBD1 (6 bases). Germline CDR1 and CDR2: SGDLS and YYNGEE. The germline V and J ends were trimmed by 4 bases and 6 bases, with 12 bases remaining between them. CDR3 length: 13 residues. CDR3 loop: CASSPRGGDTQYF. The CDR3 nucleotides read TGTGCCAGCAGCCCGCGAGGGGGTGATACGCAGTATTTT.

The V and J genes are TRBV4-1 and TRBJ1-2, with a tentative D call TRBD1 (5 bases). This CDR3 has 16 amino acids. V was pared by 0 bases and J by 2 bases, with 13 bases between. CDR1 and CDR2 from the germline V gene are MGHRA and YSYEKL. The CDR3: CASSQDRWGGNYGYTF. CDR3 DNA: TGCGCCAGCAGCCAAGATCGGTGGGGCGGAAACTATGGCTACACCTTC.

The J gene is TRBJ2-7, the V gene TRBV10-3; 7 bases agree with TRBD1. Germline CDR1 ENHRY, CDR2 SYGVKD. The junction had 1 base not matched to a gene; V was cut back by 6 bases and J by 5 bases. The CDR3 consists of 11 residues. In DNA, the CDR3 is TGTGCCATCAGCGACAGGGACGAGCAGTACTTC. It codes for CAISDRDEQYF.

This clone was observed a handful of times. The rearrangement links TRBV5-1 to TRBJ1-5; TRBD1 aligns across 8 bases. The V segment lost 4 bases and the J segment 5 bases; nucleotides outside the gene matches: 8. Germline V lookup: CDR1 SGHRS, CDR2 YFSETQ. The CDR3 is 15 amino acids. This CDR3 reads CASSPSTGVDQPQHF. The CDR3, as DNA: TGCGCCAGCAGCCCCTCGACAGGGGTGGATCAGCCCCAGCATTTT. Variable domain in full (rest from reference TRBV5-1 and TRBJ1-5): KAGVTQTPRYLIKTRGQQVTLSCSPISGHRSVSWYQQTPGQGLQFLFEYFSETQRNKGNFPGRFSGRQFSNSRSEMNVSTLELGDSALYLCASSPSTGVDQPQHFGDGTRLSIL.

As concerns this clone: The sample contains more than one DNA sequence encoding this CDR3. The chain recombines TRBV18 with TRBJ2-7, with D possibly being TRBD2 (5 bases). The CDR3 covers 13 residues. Per the germline V gene, CDR1 is KGHSH and CDR2 is LQKENI. The germline V and J ends were trimmed by 3 bases and 2 bases, with 8 bases remaining between them. The CDR3 is CASSPSGTYEQYF. DNA of the CDR3: TGTGCCAGCTCACCGTCCGGGACCTACGAGCAGTACTTC.

This clone was counted only a few times. The CDR3, as DNA: TGTGCCAGCAGCGGAACTAGCGGAGTTTACAATGAGCAGTTCTTC. It specifies CASSGTSGVYNEQFF. V usage is TRBV9 and J usage is TRBJ2-1, with 8 bases matching TRBD2. From germline, CDR1 is SGDLS and CDR2 YYNGEE. The CDR3 consists of 15 residues. Germline trimming cut 3 bases from V and 4 bases from J; bases unmatched to any gene: 6.

This chain links TRBV11-2 with TRBJ2-1; possible D gene TRBD2, 6 bases. Trimming took 5 bases from V and 6 from J, leaving 17 bases between them. The germline V gene has CDR1 SGHAT and CDR2 FQNNGV. The CDR3 has 15 residues. The CDR3, as DNA: TGTGCCAGCAGCCCGCCGGGACTGGTCCTCAATGAGCAGTTCTTC. Residues: CASSPPGLVLNEQFF.

CDR3 protein: CASKPPRVPYEQYF. The CDR3 nucleotides are TGTGCCAGCAAACCCCCTCGGGTCCCCTACGAGCAGTACTTC. V is TRBV2 and J is TRBJ2-7; D gene unclear. CDR1 is SNHLY, CDR2 FYNNEI, per germline. Trimming took 7 bases from V and 2 from J, leaving 15 bases between them. This CDR3 contains 14 residues.

The table lists this clone with a few counts. This chain links TRBV18 with TRBJ1-1; D remains ambiguous. Deletions cut 3 bases from V and 1 base from J, with 9 bases between. The CDR3 is 14 amino acids. Germline CDR1 and CDR2: KGHSH and LQKENI. CDR3 region: CASSPGQKNTEAFF. In DNA, the CDR3 is TGTGCCAGCTCACCTGGGCAGAAGAACACTGAAGCTTTCTTT.

The V and J genes are TRBV5-6 and TRBJ1-1; possible D gene TRBD1, 6 bases. The germline V and J ends were trimmed by 3 bases and 4 bases, with 13 bases remaining between them. Germline V CDR1 and CDR2: SGHDT, YYEEEE. The CDR3 has 14 amino acids. The CDR3 region is CASSSGRGFTEAFF. CDR3 nucleotides: TGTGCCAGCAGCTCCGGTAGGGGGTTCACTGAAGCTTTCTTT.

The chain carries TRBV5-4 and TRBJ1-4; 7 nucleotides align to TRBD1. The J segment lost 8 bases and the V segment lost 3 bases, leaving 1 base of the junction unmatched. CDR3 length: 12 amino acids. Germline assignment: CDR1 SGHNT and CDR2 YYREEE (reference sequence). CDR3 coding DNA: TGTGCCAGCAGCTGGGACAGCGAAAAACTGTTTTTT. This sequence encodes CASSWDSEKLFF.

The chain is built from TRBV10-2 and TRBJ2-7; tentatively, D is TRBD2 (5 bases). Germline V CDR1 and CDR2: WSHSY, SAAADI. The CDR3 spans 12 residues. Trimming took off 8 bases at V and 5 bases at J, with 13 bases between the two ends. CDR3 loop: CASRPGGDEQYF. In nucleotides, the CDR3 is TGCGCCAGCCGGCCTGGAGGCGACGAGCAGTACTTC.

The chain is built from TRBV2 and TRBJ2-3; D is ambiguous. Per the germline V gene, CDR1 is SNHLY and CDR2 is FYNNEI. The ends were cut back, 1 base at V and 4 bases at J, with 9 bases in the middle. CDR3 length: 14 residues. The CDR3: CASSEEGLADTQYF. The CDR3 DNA is TGTGCCAGCAGTGAAGAGGGTCTAGCAGATACGCAGTATTTT.

The rearrangement joins TRBV5-4 to TRBJ1-1; D perhaps matches TRBD1 (5 bases). The germline V gene encodes CDR1 SGHNT and CDR2 YYREEE (reference sequence). The CDR3 runs to 14 residues. Trimming removed 3 bases from V and 1 base from J, with 10 bases in between. The CDR3 protein is CASSSRDRNTEAFF. DNA of the CDR3: TGTGCCAGCAGCTCCCGTGACAGGAACACTGAAGCTTTCTTT. Drawing the rest from reference TRBV5-4 and TRBJ1-1, the complete variable domain is ETGVTQSPTHLIKTRGQQVTLRCSSQSGHNTVSWYQQALGQGPQFIFQYYREEENGRGNFPPRFSGLQFPNYSSELNVNALELDDSALYLCASSSRDRNTEAFFGQGTRLTVV.

The rearrangement links TRBV5-1 to TRBJ2-5, with TRBD1 matching 8 bases. The germline V gene encodes CDR1 SGHRS and CDR2 YFSETQ. The J segment lost 5 bases and the V segment lost 2 bases, leaving 5 bases of the junction unmatched. The CDR3 contains 14 residues. CDR3 coding DNA: TGCGCCAGCAGCTTCCACACAGGGGGTGAGACCCAGTACTTC. The encoded protein is CASSFHTGGETQYF.

This sequence joins TRBV5-1 and TRBJ1-6; TRBD1 matches 11 bases. Looked up from germline, CDR1 is SGHRS and CDR2 is YFSETQ. J gave up 14 bases and V 5 bases, and 6 bases lay outside the gene matches. The CDR3 runs to 13 residues. CDR3 sequence reads: CASRGTGGRTLHF. CDR3 nucleotide sequence: TGCGCCAGCAGGGGGACAGGGGGTAGAACCCTCCACTTT.

The chain couples TRBV12-5 to TRBJ2-1; D may correspond to TRBD1 or TRBD2 (5 bases each). V was cut by 4 bases and J by 0 bases, with 13 bases left in between. The CDR3 is 16 residues long. Germline V gene data show CDR1 as LGHNT and CDR2 as FRNRAP. DNA for the CDR3: TGTGCTAGTGGTTCTCGGGACGCCAGCTCCTACAATGAGCAGTTCTTC. Amino acid sequence: CASGSRDASSYNEQFF.

The chain is built from TRBV18 and TRBJ2-2; maybe TRBD1 (6 bases). CDR3 length: 19 residues. The V and J ends lost 3 bases and 2 bases respectively, with 22 bases between them. Germline V gives CDR1 KGHSH, CDR2 LQKENI. CDR3 coding DNA: TGTGCCAGCTCACCCTCGACAGGTCTATCGGGCGGCAACACCGGGGAGCTGTTTTTT. It yields the protein CASSPSTGLSGGNTGELFF.

V is TRBV7-2 and J is TRBJ1-1; D not resolved. Germline lookup yields CDR1 SGHTA and CDR2 FQGNSA. The V gene lost 1 base and the J gene lost 4 bases, with 10 bases spanning the gap. The CDR3 is made up of 14 amino acids. The CDR3 DNA reads TGTGCCAGCAGCTTAGGGAGACTGAGCACTGAAGCTTTCTTT. Encoded protein: CASSLGRLSTEAFF.

The chain is built from TRBV7-2 and TRBJ2-7; D is unresolved. Germline CDR1 is SGHTA and CDR2 is FQGNSA. V was cut by 8 bases and J by 5 bases, with 10 bases left in between. This CDR3 comprises 11 residues. The CDR3, as DNA: TGTGCCAGCGGGCACGGAAACGAGCAGTACTTC. It yields the protein CASGHGNEQYF.

The chain is built from TRBV5-1 and TRBJ2-1, with a tentative D call TRBD1 (5 bases). The germline gives CDR1 SGHRS, CDR2 YFSETQ. This CDR3 region has 14 residues. Trimming took 0 bases from V and 8 from J, leaving 12 bases between them. In nucleotides, the CDR3 is TGCGCCAGCAGCTTGGAAGGGGTGGTGGATGAGCAGTTCTTC. Translation gives CASSLEGVVDEQFF.

V gene TRBV6-6 combines with J gene TRBJ1-1, with no clear D. The CDR3 covers 14 residues. Germline CDR1 reads MNHNY; CDR2 reads SVGAGI (reference sequence). V was shortened by 0 bases and J by 7 bases, with 12 bases between the two germline ends. The CDR3 reads CASSYSGGKSEAFF. The CDR3 nucleotides read TGTGCCAGCAGTTACTCGGGAGGGAAGAGTGAAGCTTTCTTT.

The CDR3 region is CASSLSQGIYNEQFF. Here the CDR3 DNA reads TGTGCCAGCAGCTTATCACAGGGAATCTACAATGAGCAGTTCTTC. V usage is TRBV7-2 and J usage is TRBJ2-1; a weak D match, TRBD1 (6 bases). Germline-derived CDR1 and CDR2 are SGHTA and FQGNSA. V was cut by 2 bases and J by 3 bases, with 11 bases left in between. The CDR3 covers 15 residues.

This rearrangement joins TRBV23-1 to TRBJ2-7; 11 nucleotides agree with TRBD2. TRBV23-1 is noted as an ORF with a role that remains uncertain. V lost 3 bases, J lost 2 bases, and 0 bases stayed unmatched. The CDR3 is 14 amino acids. The CDR3 DNA is TGCGCCAGCAGTCAGGGACTAGCGGCCTACGAGCAGTACTTC. Translation gives CASSQGLAAYEQYF.

This clone appeared once. V gene TRBV5-1 combines with J gene TRBJ2-2; weak D call: TRBD2 (6 bases). The CDR3 covers 15 residues. Germline CDR1 SGHRS, CDR2 YFSETQ. V was clipped by 2 bases and J by 3 bases, with 11 bases between them. CDR3 coding DNA: TGCGCCAGCAGCTTTCTGGAGGGACACACCGGGGAGCTGTTTTTT. Protein: CASSFLEGHTGELFF.

The J gene is TRBJ2-5, the V gene TRBV10-2; TRBD1 aligns across 10 bases. There are 14 residues in the CDR3. V lost 6 bases, J lost 5 bases, and 6 bases stayed unmatched. Germline-derived CDR1 and CDR2 are WSHSY and SAAADI. CDR3 sequence: CASRPGTGAETQYF. The CDR3 region has the DNA TGCGCCAGCAGACCCGGGACAGGGGCTGAGACCCAGTACTTC.